What follows are 2 T cell receptor beta chains derived from one specimen sequenced in a study of beta chain features in type 1 diabetes. Isolated RNA was reverse transcribed in full, so expressed TCRB transcripts were sequenced. Assay: immunoSEQ multiplex PCR; the TCRdb copy retains only in-frame clones and omits some. The repertoire holds 300,000 to 450,000 clones, less than 20% seen once, with 0.035% to 0.055% in the top ten. Sequenced: naive CD4+ T cells from blood. These receptors were obtained from a woman under 30 in good health.

This clone was picked up a small number of times. V and J are TRBV7-2 and TRBJ2-1; 7 bases map to TRBD2. This CDR3 is built from 16 residues. In germline, CDR1 is SGHTA, CDR2 FQGNSA. J gave up 8 bases and V 2 bases, and 12 bases lay outside the gene matches. CDR3 protein: CASSLSPWRESYEQFF. The DNA of the CDR3 is TGTGCCAGCAGCTTAAGCCCCTGGCGGGAGTCTTATGAGCAGTTCTTC.

The genes are TRBV4-2 and TRBJ1-6; no firm D call. The length of the CDR3 is 15 residues. Trimming removed 8 bases at V and 7 bases at J, with 18 bases between. From germline, CDR1 is LGHNA and CDR2 YNFKEQ. Here the CDR3 reads CASRGPVGVNSPLHF. The CDR3, as DNA: TGTGCCAGCCGAGGGCCTGTAGGAGTGAATTCACCCCTCCACTTT.